This T cell receptor (beta chain) was obtained from a study of early T cells in non-severe SARS-CoV-2 infection. Study-level background: Chains were unpaired, as sequencing was done on bulk RNA from unsorted whole blood.

V was pared by 8 bases and J by 3 bases, with 21 bases between. The germline CDR1 and CDR2 sequences are SQVTM and ANQGSEA. The CDR3 runs 15 residues. The study's findings and limits: VDJdb matching favored anti-spike CD8 responses, missing private and CD4 specificities.

Comments on this clonotype: Antigen specificity is unknown. A much larger clone lies a single base off, so this may be a read error.

The TCR library protocol attached unique molecular identifiers to the individual cDNA molecules. TCRdb recomputed calls from the 5' RACE reads with MiXCR, one row per CDR3 protein. This repertoire shows approximately 73,000 distinct CDR3 sequences, around 10% found once; its top ten account for around 4.7%. The sample was whole blood. The chain uses TRBV29-1 and TRBJ2-3; D is ambiguous. This receptor was obtained from an adult who was a healthcare worker with PCR-confirmed SARS-CoV-2 infection or an uninfected control (not recorded which). In DNA, the CDR3 is TGCAGCTTAAACCACAGTCCCGACGAGACAGATACGCAGTATTTT. Its protein product is CSLNHSPDETDTQYF.